This TCR beta chain appears in the sequencing data of a study of T and B cells in COVID-19 patients. Background on the study: Of roughly 22 active-infection patients, over 9 were critically ill with mechanical ventilation or extracorporeal membrane oxygenation. Study findings and constraints: Patients with COVID-19 reportedly showed strongly skewed T cell receptor beta variable and joining gene usage. Sorted SARS-CoV-2-responsive or tetramer+ T cells and CD4+, regulatory and CD8+ subsets were not yet sequenced. Clonality of TRB repertoires was high in active COVID-19; recovery brought above-healthy diversity and richness.

TRB rearrangements were amplified by multiplex PCR with BIOMED2 TRB-A/B primers. TCRdb re-analysed the multiplex PCR reads in MiXCR, keeping a single row per CDR3 protein. The sample consists of 13,000 to 15,000 distinct CDR3 sequences, less than 35% of them appearing once. Blood genomic DNA input for TRB amplification was 250-500 ng. With regard to this clonotype: Antigen unknown. A read error may be the cause here, since a much bigger clone is one base away.

V dropped 2 bases and J dropped 7 bases, with 18 bases sitting between them. CDR3 size: 16 residues. Per germline, CDR1 GTSNPN and CDR2 SVGIG (reference sequence). Sequenced sample: blood. The rearrangement joins TRBV30 to TRBJ1-6; D uncertain. The TCR originated in a human donor who had recovered from COVID-19. DNA for the CDR3: TGTGCCTGGAGTCGTGTAAAACAGTCAGAAAATTCACCCCTCCACTTT. Amino acids: CAWSRVKQSENSPLHF.